This TCR beta chain was obtained from a study of cytomegalovirus exposure and HLA in healthy donors. General study points: In an earlier analysis, about 87% or about 30%: the productive usage of most TCR beta V segments. Most TCR sequences were seen very rarely across donors, but some public TCRs occurred in many.

Likely unrecorded immune exposures existed in these nominally healthy donors. Concerning this clone itself: Its specificity is not known.

Primers for the PCR totalled 60 Vbeta and 13 Jbeta. Measured with immunoSEQ multiplex PCR; TCRdb has only the in-frame clones, and not every one. The profile covers 100,000 to 150,000 clones, with 76% appearing a single time and about 2% taken by the ten largest. Specimen: PBMCs. The receptor was isolated from a man in his fifties in good health and CMV-seronegative.

The CDR3 nucleotides read TGTGCCAGTAGTACCCCGGGAGCAGTGGGGCATGAAAAACTGTTTTTT. It codes for CASSTPGAVGHEKLFF. The chain recombines TRBV19 with TRBJ1-4; D is possibly TRBD1 (5 bases). V was clipped by 4 bases and J by 6 bases, with 18 bases between them. This CDR3 has 16 residues. CDR1 and CDR2 (germline): LNHDA, SQIVND (reference sequence).